Listed below are T cell receptor beta chains from one sample, sequenced in a study of cytomegalovirus exposure and HLA in healthy donors. Clones were sequenced by immunoSEQ multiplex PCR, and TCRdb holds only the in-frame ones, with some missing. The table lists about 160,000 clones, more than 75% of them singletons. Material: PBMCs. The receptors originated from a man between 18 and 29 years old in good health and CMV-seropositive. Both conserved end residues are part of each CDR3. Fields, in order: J gene, D gene, V gene, CDR3 protein. D genes are given only for firm matches.

TRBJ2-7 | TRBD1 | TRBV6-1 | CASSERTGGYEQYF
TRBJ1-6 | TRBD1 | TRBV7-9 | CASSSDRGLNSPLHF
TRBJ1-1 | TRBD1 | TRBV5-1 | CASSQGQGIVEAFF
TRBJ1-2 | - | TRBV27 | CASRSLSGGYTF
TRBJ2-5 | TRBD2 | TRBV18 | CASSSGGAEETQYF
TRBJ1-1 | - | TRBV5-8 | CASSLVEGYTEAFF
TRBJ1-1 | - | TRBV30 | CAWTLSSSGAFF
TRBJ2-7 | - | TRBV9 | CASSVVGGGPDEQYF
TRBJ1-5 | TRBD1 | TRBV4-3 | CASSQDDRGGQPQHF
TRBJ1-3 | - | TRBV7-2 | CASSTPGLAIYF